This TCR beta chain was retrieved from a study of T cell responses to AZD1222 COVID-19 vaccine. The method was immunoSEQ multiplex PCR; TCRdb's version includes in-frame clones alone and lacks a portion of them. The sample holds 120,000 or so clones; 70% to 90% are singletons and the top ten take around 17%. Germline loops: CDR1 SGHRS, CDR2 YFSETQ. Trimming left V 3 bases short and J 6 bases short, with 21 bases between. There are 16 residues in the CDR3. The sequencing here drew on peripheral blood, taken 28 days after the second AZD1222 dose. This receptor was taken from an adult who received the AZD1222 COVID-19 vaccine. This chain uses TRBV5-1 with TRBJ1-2; the D gene is possibly TRBD1 (6 bases). In DNA, the CDR3 is TGCGCCAGCAGCTCCCGCCGATCAGGGGTGGGGAATGGCTACACCTTC. It codes for CASSSRRSGVGNGYTF.